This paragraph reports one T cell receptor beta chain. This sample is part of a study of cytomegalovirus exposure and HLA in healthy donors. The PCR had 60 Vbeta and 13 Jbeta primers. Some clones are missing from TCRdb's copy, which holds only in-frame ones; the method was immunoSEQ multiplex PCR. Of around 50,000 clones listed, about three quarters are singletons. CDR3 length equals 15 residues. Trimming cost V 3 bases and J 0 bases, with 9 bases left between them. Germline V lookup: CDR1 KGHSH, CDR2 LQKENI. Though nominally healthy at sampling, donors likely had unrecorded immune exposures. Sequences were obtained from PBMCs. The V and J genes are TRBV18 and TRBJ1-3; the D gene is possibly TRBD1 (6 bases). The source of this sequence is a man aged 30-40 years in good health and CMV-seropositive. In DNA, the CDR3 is TGTGCCAGCTCACCTGCGGACAGCTCTGGAAACACCATATATTTT. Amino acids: CASSPADSSGNTIYF.